This TCR beta chain was observed in a study of blood T cell repertoires in COVID-19. Study overall: Sites across the United States, Italy and Spain contributed samples from acute and convalescent COVID-19. T cells, B-cell-depleted T cells, or PBMCs provided the cDNA or gDNA that served as material.

In the original analysis: Estimated nucleated cell counts came from reference gene primer amplification. Clones were sequenced by immunoSEQ multiplex PCR, and TCRdb holds only the in-frame ones, with some missing. V and J calls and clone size are given by that table; D and trimming were obtained from the DNA. This sample carries about 110,000 clones, 70% to 90% of them seen once, and the ten largest clones take approximately 3.5%. This CDR3 is built from 15 residues. Germline loops: CDR1 MDHEN, CDR2 SYDVKM. V dropped 7 bases and J dropped 0; count of bases not matched to a gene: 9. This chain uses TRBV28 with TRBJ2-7, with TRBD1 identical over 7 bases. The clonotype was recovered from a woman in her forties or fifties with acute or convalescent COVID-19. Sequenced input: peripheral blood. This chain's CDR3 is CASIGRQGPSYEQYF. In nucleotides, the CDR3 is TGTGCCAGCATTGGCAGACAGGGCCCCTCCTACGAGCAGTACTTC.